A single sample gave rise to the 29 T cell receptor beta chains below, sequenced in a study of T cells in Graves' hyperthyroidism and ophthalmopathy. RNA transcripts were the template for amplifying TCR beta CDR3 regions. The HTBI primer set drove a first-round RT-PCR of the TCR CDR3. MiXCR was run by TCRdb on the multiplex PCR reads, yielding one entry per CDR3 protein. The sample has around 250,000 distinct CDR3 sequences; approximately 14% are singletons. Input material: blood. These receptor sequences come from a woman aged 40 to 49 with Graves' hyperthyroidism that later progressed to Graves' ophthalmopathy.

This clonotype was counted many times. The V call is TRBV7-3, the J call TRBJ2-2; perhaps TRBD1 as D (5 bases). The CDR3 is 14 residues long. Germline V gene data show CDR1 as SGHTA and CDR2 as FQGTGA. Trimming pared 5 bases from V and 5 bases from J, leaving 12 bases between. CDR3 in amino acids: CASSPGHLTGELFF. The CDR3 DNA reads TGTGCCAGCAGCCCAGGACACTTGACCGGGGAGCTGTTTTTT.

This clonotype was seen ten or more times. CDR3: CASRPPPGQDAYEQYF. The DNA for the CDR3 is TGTGCCAGCAGACCCCCCCCGGGACAGGACGCCTACGAGCAGTACTTC. J is TRBJ2-7 and V is TRBV6-1; 8 bases are a match to TRBD1. This CDR3 has 16 residues. V dropped 6 bases and J dropped 2; count of bases not matched to a gene: 12. Looked up from germline, CDR1 is MNHNS and CDR2 is SASEGT.

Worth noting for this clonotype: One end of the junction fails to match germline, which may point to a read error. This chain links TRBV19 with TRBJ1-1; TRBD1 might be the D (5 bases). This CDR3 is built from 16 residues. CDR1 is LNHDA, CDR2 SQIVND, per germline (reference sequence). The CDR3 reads CASSFPGSPMNIEAFF. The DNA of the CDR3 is TGTGCCAGTAGTTTTCCAGGGAGCCCGATGAACATTGAAGCTTTCTTT.

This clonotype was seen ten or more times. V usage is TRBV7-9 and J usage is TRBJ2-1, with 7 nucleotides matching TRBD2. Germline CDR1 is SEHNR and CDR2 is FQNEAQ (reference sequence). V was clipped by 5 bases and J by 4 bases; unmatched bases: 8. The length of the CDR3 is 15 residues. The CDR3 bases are TGTGCCAGCAGCCCGCGCGCGGGAGTGTACAATGAGCAGTTCTTC. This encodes CASSPRAGVYNEQFF.

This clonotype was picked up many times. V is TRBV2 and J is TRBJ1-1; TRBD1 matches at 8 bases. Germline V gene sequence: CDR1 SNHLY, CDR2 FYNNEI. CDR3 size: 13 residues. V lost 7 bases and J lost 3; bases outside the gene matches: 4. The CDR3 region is CASIADRDTEAFF. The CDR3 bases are TGTGCCAGCATAGCGGACAGGGACACTGAAGCTTTCTTT.

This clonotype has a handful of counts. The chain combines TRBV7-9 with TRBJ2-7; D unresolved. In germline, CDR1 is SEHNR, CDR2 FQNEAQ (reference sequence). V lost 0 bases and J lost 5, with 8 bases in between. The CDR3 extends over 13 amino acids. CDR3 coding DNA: TGTGCCAGCAGCTTAGCGAGTAGCCACGAGCAGTACTTC. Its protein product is CASSLASSHEQYF.

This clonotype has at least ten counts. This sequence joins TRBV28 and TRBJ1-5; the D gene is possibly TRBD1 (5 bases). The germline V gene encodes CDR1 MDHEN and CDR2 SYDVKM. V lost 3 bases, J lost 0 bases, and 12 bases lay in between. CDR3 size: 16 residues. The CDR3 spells CASSLRQGISNQPQHF. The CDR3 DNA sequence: TGTGCCAGCAGTTTGAGGCAGGGAATTAGCAATCAGCCCCAGCATTTT.

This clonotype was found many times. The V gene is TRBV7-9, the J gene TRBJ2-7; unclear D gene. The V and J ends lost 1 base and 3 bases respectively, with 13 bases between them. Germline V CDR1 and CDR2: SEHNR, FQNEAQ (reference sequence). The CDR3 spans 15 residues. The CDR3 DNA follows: TGTGCCAGCAGCTTAGGCCCCAGTGATGGCTACGAGCAGTACTTC. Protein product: CASSLGPSDGYEQYF.

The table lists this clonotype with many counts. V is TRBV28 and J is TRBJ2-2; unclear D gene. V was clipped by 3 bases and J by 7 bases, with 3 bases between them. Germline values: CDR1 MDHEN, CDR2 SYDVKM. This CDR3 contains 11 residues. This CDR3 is CASSFNGELFF. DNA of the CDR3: TGTGCCAGCAGTTTTAACGGGGAGCTGTTTTTT.

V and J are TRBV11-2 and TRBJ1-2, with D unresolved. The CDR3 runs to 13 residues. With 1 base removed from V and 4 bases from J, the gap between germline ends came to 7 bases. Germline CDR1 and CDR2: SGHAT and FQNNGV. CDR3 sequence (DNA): TGTGCCAGCAGCTTAGCGCAAGCCTATGGCTACACCTTC. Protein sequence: CASSLAQAYGYTF. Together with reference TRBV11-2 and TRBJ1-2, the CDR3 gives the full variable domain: EAGVAQSPRYKIIEKRQSVAFWCNPISGHATLYWYQQILGQGPKLLIQFQNNGVVDDSQLPKDRFSAERLKGVDSTLKIQPAKLEDSAVYLCASSLAQAYGYTFGSGTRLTVV.

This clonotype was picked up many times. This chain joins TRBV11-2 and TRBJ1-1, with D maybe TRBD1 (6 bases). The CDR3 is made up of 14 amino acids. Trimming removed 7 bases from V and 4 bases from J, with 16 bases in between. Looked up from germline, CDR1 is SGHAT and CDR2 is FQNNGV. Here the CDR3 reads CASTYWGLSTEAFF. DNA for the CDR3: TGTGCCAGCACATATTGGGGGCTGTCCACTGAAGCTTTCTTT.

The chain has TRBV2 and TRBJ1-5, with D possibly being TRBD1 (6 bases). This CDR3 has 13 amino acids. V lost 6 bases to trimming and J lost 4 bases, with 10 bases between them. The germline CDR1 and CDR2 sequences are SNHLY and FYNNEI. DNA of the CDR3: TGTGCCAGCAGCACCGGACAGAATCAGCCCCAGCATTTT. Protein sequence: CASSTGQNQPQHF. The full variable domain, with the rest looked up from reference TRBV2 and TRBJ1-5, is EPEVTQTPSHQVTQMGQEVILRCVPISNHLYFYWYRQILGQKVEFLVSFYNNEISEKSEIFDDQFSVERPDGSNFTLKIRSTKLEDSAMYFCASSTGQNQPQHFGDGTRLSIL.

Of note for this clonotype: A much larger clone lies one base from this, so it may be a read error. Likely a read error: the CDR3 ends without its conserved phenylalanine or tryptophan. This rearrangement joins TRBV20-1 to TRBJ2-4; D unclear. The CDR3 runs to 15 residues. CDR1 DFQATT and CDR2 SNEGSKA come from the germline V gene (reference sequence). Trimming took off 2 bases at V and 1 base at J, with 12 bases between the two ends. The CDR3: CSARPAQFAKNIQYL. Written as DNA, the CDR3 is TGCAGTGCTAGACCCGCCCAATTCGCCAAAAACATTCAGTACCTC.

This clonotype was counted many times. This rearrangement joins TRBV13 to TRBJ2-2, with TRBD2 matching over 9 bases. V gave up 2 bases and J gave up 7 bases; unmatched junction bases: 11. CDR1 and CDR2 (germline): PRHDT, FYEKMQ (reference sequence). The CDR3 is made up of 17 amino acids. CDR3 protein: CASSLWGLSGSGGELFF. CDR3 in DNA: TGTGCCAGCAGCTTATGGGGCCTTAGCGGGAGCGGCGGGGAGCTGTTTTTT. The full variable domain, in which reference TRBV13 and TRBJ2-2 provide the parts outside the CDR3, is AAGVIQSPRHLIKEKRETATLKCYPIPRHDTVYWYQQGPGQDPQFLISFYEKMQSDKGSIPDRFSAQQFSDYHSELNMSSLELGDSALYFCASSLWGLSGSGGELFFGEGSRLTVL.

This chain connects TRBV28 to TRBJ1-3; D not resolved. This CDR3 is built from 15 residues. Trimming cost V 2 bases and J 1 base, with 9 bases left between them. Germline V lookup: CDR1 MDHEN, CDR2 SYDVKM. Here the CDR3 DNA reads TGTGCCAGCAGTTTAATAGTCGCTTCTGGAAACACCATATATTTT. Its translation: CASSLIVASGNTIYF.

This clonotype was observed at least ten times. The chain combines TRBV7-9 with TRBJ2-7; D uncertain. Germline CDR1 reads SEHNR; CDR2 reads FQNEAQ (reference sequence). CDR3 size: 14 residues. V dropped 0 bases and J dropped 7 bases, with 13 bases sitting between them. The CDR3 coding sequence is TGTGCCAGCAGCTTAGCCCTCGAAAATGGGGAGCAGTACTTC. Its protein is CASSLALENGEQYF.

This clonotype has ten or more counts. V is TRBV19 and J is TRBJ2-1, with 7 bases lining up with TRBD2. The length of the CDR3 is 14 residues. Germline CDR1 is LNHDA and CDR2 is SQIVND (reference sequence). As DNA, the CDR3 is TGTGCGTCTGAGCCAGCGGGATCCTACAATGAGCAGTTCTTC. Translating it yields CASEPAGSYNEQFF.

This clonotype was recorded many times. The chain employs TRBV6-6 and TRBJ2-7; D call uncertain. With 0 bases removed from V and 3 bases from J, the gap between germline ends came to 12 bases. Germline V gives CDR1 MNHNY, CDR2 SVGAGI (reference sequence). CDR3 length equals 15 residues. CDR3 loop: CASSYSGSSGYEQYF. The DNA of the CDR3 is TGTGCCAGCAGTTACTCGGGCTCTTCCGGCTACGAGCAGTACTTC.

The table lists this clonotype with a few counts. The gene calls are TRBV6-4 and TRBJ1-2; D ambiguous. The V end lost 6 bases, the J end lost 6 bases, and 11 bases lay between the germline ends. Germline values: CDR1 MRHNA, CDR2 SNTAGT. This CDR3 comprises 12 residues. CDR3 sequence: CASRGYQDGYTF. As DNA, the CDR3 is TGTGCCAGCAGAGGGTACCAGGATGGCTACACCTTC.

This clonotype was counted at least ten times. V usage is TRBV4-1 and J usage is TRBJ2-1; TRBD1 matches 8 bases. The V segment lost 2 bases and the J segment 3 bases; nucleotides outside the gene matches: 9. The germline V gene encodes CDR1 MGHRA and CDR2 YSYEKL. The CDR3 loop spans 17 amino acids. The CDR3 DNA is TGCGCCAGCAGCCAACAAAGACGAGGACAGGGCTACAATGAGCAGTTCTTC. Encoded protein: CASSQQRRGQGYNEQFF.

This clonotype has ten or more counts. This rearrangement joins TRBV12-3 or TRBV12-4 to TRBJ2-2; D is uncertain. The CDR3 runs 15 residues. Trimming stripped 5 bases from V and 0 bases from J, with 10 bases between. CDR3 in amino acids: CASSPQATNTGELFF. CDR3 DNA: TGTGCCAGCAGTCCCCAGGCGACGAACACCGGGGAGCTGTTTTTT.

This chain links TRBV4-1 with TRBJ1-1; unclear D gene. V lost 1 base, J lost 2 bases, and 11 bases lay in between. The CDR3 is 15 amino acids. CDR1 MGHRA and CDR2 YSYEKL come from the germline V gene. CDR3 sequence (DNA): TGCGCCAGCAGCCAAGTTCATATTCCTAACACTGAAGCTTTCTTT. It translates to CASSQVHIPNTEAFF.

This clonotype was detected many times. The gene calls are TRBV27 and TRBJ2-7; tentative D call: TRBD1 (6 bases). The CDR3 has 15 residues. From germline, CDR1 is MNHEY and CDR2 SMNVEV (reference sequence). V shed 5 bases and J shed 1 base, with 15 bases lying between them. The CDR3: CASSHYRDKSYEQYF. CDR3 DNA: TGTGCCAGCAGTCACTACCGGGACAAATCCTACGAGCAGTACTTC.

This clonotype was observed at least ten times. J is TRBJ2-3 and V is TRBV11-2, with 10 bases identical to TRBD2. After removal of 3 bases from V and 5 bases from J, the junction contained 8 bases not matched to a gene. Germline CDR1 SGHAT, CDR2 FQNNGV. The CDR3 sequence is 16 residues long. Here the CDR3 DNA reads TGTGCCAGCAGCTTGGGGACTAGCGCCGAATTAGATACGCAGTATTTT. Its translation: CASSLGTSAELDTQYF.

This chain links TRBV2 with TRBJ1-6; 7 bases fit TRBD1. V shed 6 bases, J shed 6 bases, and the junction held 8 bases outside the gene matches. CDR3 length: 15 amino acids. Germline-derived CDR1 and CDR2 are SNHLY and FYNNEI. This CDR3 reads CASRLQGHTNSPLHF. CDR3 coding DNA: TGTGCCAGCAGGCTACAGGGGCACACTAATTCACCCCTCCACTTT.

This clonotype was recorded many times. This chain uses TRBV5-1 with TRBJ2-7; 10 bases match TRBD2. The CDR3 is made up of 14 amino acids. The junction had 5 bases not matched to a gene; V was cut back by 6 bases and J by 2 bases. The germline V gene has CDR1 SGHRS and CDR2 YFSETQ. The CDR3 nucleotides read TGCGCCAGCAAACGGACTAGCGGAGCCTACGAGCAGTACTTC. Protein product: CASKRTSGAYEQYF.

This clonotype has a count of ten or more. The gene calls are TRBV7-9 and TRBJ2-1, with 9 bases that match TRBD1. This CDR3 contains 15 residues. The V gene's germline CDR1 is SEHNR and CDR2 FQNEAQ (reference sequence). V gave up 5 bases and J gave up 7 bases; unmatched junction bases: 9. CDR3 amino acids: CASSHPAGQGNEQFF. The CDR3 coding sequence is TGTGCCAGCAGCCATCCCGCGGGACAGGGTAATGAGCAGTTCTTC.

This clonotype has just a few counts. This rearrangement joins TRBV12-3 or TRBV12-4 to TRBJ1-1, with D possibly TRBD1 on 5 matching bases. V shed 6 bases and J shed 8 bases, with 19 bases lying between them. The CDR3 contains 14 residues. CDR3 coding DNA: TGTGCCAGCAGCCCCCTCGGGGGGGTGGGAGAAGCTTTCTTT. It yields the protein CASSPLGGVGEAFF.

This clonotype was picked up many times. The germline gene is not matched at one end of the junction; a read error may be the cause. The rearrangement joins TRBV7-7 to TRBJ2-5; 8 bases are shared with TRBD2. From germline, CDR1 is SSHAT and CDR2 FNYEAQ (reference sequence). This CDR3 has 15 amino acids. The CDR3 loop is CASSLAAGAVETQYF. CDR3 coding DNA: TGTGCTAGCAGCTTAGCAGCGGGGGCAGTAGAGACCCAGTACTTC.